This TCR beta chain was captured by sequencing in a study of regulatory T cells in long-lasting Graves disease. There are 15 residues in the CDR3. With V trimmed by 0 bases and J by 9 bases, 3 bases remained unmatched. CDR1 SEHNR and CDR2 FQNEAQ come from the germline V gene (reference sequence). The time point is: newly diagnosed GD, antithyroid drugs for less than 3 months. PBMC-extracted RNA yielded the TCR library. Study-level findings and limits: The study found persistent patients shared more public clonotypes (roughly 3,000) than new patients (around 870).

Both iRepertoire HTBI primers and Arm-PCR of CDR3 regions were used to build the TCR beta libraries. One entry per CDR3 protein, called by TCRdb with MiXCR from the multiplex PCR reads. The sample yields 450,000 to 650,000 distinct CDR3 sequences, about 16% seen once. This clonotype showed up just a few times. Its antigen is unidentified. The data also belong to a second study, concerning T cells in Graves' hyperthyroidism and ophthalmopathy. That source reports: The TCR CDR3 first-round RT-PCR relied on the HTBI primer set. Within blood appeared most thyroid clonotypes that had expanded above 0.001.

Sequences were derived from peripheral blood mononuclear cells (PBMCs), sampled at new diagnosis, from a patient treated with antithyroid drugs. This sequence originates from a woman aged 35-60 years with Graves disease. V usage is TRBV7-9 and J usage is TRBJ1-6; 9 nucleotides line up with TRBD1. The CDR3 region is CASSLAGQGTSPLHF. Here the CDR3 DNA reads TGTGCCAGCAGCTTAGCCGGACAGGGGACTTCACCCCTCCACTTT.